This T cell receptor (beta chain) was identified in a study of T cells in Graves' hyperthyroidism and ophthalmopathy. This clonotype was found many times. Amplified TCR beta CDR3 regions derived from RNA transcripts. RT-PCR in the first round (using the HTBI primer set) targeted the TCR CDR3. In TCRdb, the multiplex PCR reads were re-called with MiXCR into one record per CDR3 protein. This repertoire shows about 530,000 distinct CDR3 sequences, under 20% found once; its top ten account for 15% to 20%. The source of this sequence is a woman aged 18-30 years with Graves' ophthalmopathy. Sequenced sample: blood.

The CDR3 sequence is CASSFNWAPSYEQYF. CDR3 coding DNA: TGTGCCAGCAGCTTTAACTGGGCACCCTCCTACGAGCAGTACTTC. The rearrangement links TRBV11-2 to TRBJ2-7; unclear D gene. Deletions cut 3 bases from V and 0 bases from J, with 12 bases between. Germline CDR1 SGHAT, CDR2 FQNNGV. The CDR3 length is 15 residues.